In this sample, the clone carrying this TCR beta chain is large (0.1 to 1%). Its cognate antigen is unknown. These data belong to a study of T cell repertoires in aging, cancer and after chemotherapy. Whole-study findings and limits: Healthy donors lost TCR diversity with age mainly through richness, cancer patients through richness and evenness. Median generation probability rose over the chemotherapy interval in each cancer cohort, suggesting rebound thymic output.

V dropped 1 base and J dropped 3; count of bases not matched to a gene: 4. CDR1 is DFQATT and CDR2 is SNEGSKA in the germline V gene (reference sequence). This CDR3 is built from 14 residues. TRB rearrangements spanning V, D and J were amplified using mixed TRB-A/B primers. Each CDR3 protein is one row after TCRdb ran MiXCR on the multiplex PCR reads. Of 7,900 or so distinct CDR3 sequences listed, over 30% were seen once; the top ten hold about 3.1%. Peripheral blood genomic DNA, not sorted cells or RNA, was the template. The sample consisted of blood. The TCR comes from a human donor in good health. The rearrangement links TRBV20-1 to TRBJ2-7, with 9 bases identical to TRBD2. CDR3 amino acids: CSARVAGGVYEQYF. Written as DNA, the CDR3 is TGCAGTGCTAGAGTGGCGGGAGGGGTCTACGAGCAGTACTTC.